The sequence of this T cell receptor beta chain was determined in a study of T cells in Graves' hyperthyroidism and ophthalmopathy. This clonotype was counted ten times or more. When hyperthyroidism was first diagnosed, the blood sample was taken, preceding any ophthalmopathy symptoms. The investigators amplified TCR beta CDR3 regions from RNA transcripts. TCR CDR3 underwent first-round RT-PCR with the HTBI primer set. TCRdb redid the calling of the multiplex PCR reads with MiXCR, one entry per CDR3 protein. The data contain some 350,000 distinct CDR3 sequences, 15% to 17% of them singletons. The sequenced sample was blood. This sequence was found in a woman under 30 with Graves' hyperthyroidism that later progressed to Graves' ophthalmopathy.

CDR3 coding DNA: TGTGCCACCAGCAGAGACCTTTCAATTAAAGCTTTCTTT. It translates to CATSRDLSIKAFF. This chain links TRBV15 with TRBJ1-1; D not resolved. The CDR3 spans 13 residues. Trimming cost V 0 bases and J 9 bases, with 11 bases left between them. In germline, CDR1 is LNHNV, CDR2 YYDKDF (reference sequence).